Presented here are 20 T cell receptor beta chains from one specimen sequenced in a study of T cells in Graves' hyperthyroidism and ophthalmopathy. RNA transcripts were the template for amplifying TCR beta CDR3 regions. Carried out on the TCR CDR3, a first-round RT-PCR used the HTBI primer set. TCRdb recomputed calls from the multiplex PCR reads with MiXCR, one row per CDR3 protein. Of a few hundred thousand distinct CDR3 sequences in the sample, about 15% were seen once. The sample taken for sequencing was blood. The source of these receptors is a woman in her thirties with Graves' ophthalmopathy.

This clonotype occurred many times. Here the CDR3 DNA reads TGTGCCAGCAGCTTGGTACCACAGGGGTATGACACCTACGAGCAGTACTTC. This sequence encodes CASSLVPQGYDTYEQYF. The gene calls are TRBV5-5 and TRBJ2-7; TRBD1 agrees at 7 bases. Trimming took 0 bases from V and 2 from J; bases not matched to a gene: 11. The CDR3 length is 17 residues. Germline CDR1 reads SGHKS; CDR2 reads YYEKEE (reference sequence).

This clonotype was seen repeatedly, ten times or more. The chain combines TRBV9 with TRBJ1-6; no reliable D call. The CDR3 consists of 12 residues. CDR1 and CDR2 from the germline V gene are SGDLS and YYNGEE. The ends were cut back, 1 base at V and 13 bases at J, with 9 bases in the middle. The CDR3 DNA follows: TGTGCCAGCAGCGTATCGGGGTCGCCCCTCCACTTT. Its translation is CASSVSGSPLHF.

There are many counts of this clonotype. This chain uses TRBV5-5 with TRBJ2-4; 8 bases match TRBD1. Trimming cost V 1 base and J 7 bases; bases outside gene matches: 10. Germline V CDR1 and CDR2: SGHKS, YYEKEE (reference sequence). The CDR3 is made up of 16 amino acids. The CDR3 nucleotides are TGTGCCAGCAGCTTGACCTCCGGGACAGGAAGGAACATTCAGTACTTC. This sequence encodes CASSLTSGTGRNIQYF.

This clonotype was counted at least ten times. This rearrangement joins TRBV28 to TRBJ2-3; no definite D call. V shed 1 base and J shed 6 bases, with 14 bases lying between them. There are 15 residues in the CDR3. The V gene's germline CDR1 is MDHEN and CDR2 SYDVKM. The CDR3 here is CASSLSRTLVDTQYF. The DNA of the CDR3 is TGTGCCAGCAGTTTATCCCGCACTCTAGTGGATACGCAGTATTTT.

This clonotype turned up a few times. The genes are TRBV28 and TRBJ1-2, with 11 bases fitting TRBD1. Germline-derived CDR1 and CDR2 are MDHEN and SYDVKM. The CDR3 covers 16 residues. Unmatched junction bases numbered 7, after V lost 3 bases and J lost 4 bases. DNA for the CDR3: TGTGCCAGCAGTTTTCCTGGGACAGGGGGTAGCTATGGCTACACCTTC. As protein: CASSFPGTGGSYGYTF.

This clonotype was counted ten times or more. The V gene is TRBV20-1, the J gene TRBJ2-7, with D perhaps matching TRBD1 or TRBD2 (5 bases each). CDR1 and CDR2 (germline): DFQATT, SNEGSKA (reference sequence). V shed 3 bases and J shed 4 bases, with 25 bases lying between them. This CDR3 has 17 residues. CDR3 sequence reads: CSASPEGFALEPYEQYF. Here the CDR3 DNA reads TGCAGTGCTAGTCCCGAGGGGTTTGCCCTCGAACCTTACGAGCAGTACTTC.

Regarding this clonotype: A much more abundant neighbour one base away suggests this may be a read error. V and J are TRBV7-9 and TRBJ2-7, with 7 bases aligning to TRBD2. CDR3 length equals 14 residues. V lost 2 bases and J lost 3; bases outside the gene matches: 4. The germline V gene has CDR1 SEHNR and CDR2 FQNEAQ (reference sequence). The chain's CDR3 is CASSLMGTIYEQYF. CDR3 coding DNA: TGTGCCAGCAGCTTAATGGGGACTATCTACGAGCAGTACTTC.

This clonotype was seen repeatedly, ten times or more. This chain's CDR3 is CASSQGQVSLNTEAFF. DNA of the CDR3: TGTGCCAGCAGCCAGGGACAGGTTTCGTTGAACACTGAAGCTTTCTTT. This rearrangement joins TRBV6-2 or TRBV6-3 to TRBJ1-1; 8 positions match TRBD1. V trimming: 6 bases; J trimming: 0 bases; junction bases outside the gene matches: 9. Germline CDR1 is MNHEY and CDR2 is SVGEGT. The CDR3 consists of 16 residues.

This clonotype was detected many times. The chain combines TRBV28 with TRBJ2-3, with 7 bases identical to TRBD1. CDR3 length: 17 residues. Germline V gives CDR1 MDHEN, CDR2 SYDVKM. V dropped 3 bases and J dropped 2; count of bases not matched to a gene: 11. The CDR3 DNA follows: TGTGCCAGCAGTTTCGAGGTGGGACAGCGCCTCACAGATACGCAGTATTTT. Residues: CASSFEVGQRLTDTQYF.

The count of this clonotype is one. A much larger clonotype is one base distant, so this may be a read error. The chain recombines TRBV12-3 or TRBV12-4 with TRBJ2-1, with D perhaps matching TRBD2 (5 bases). This CDR3 contains 15 residues. CDR3 coding DNA: TGTGCCGGCAGTTCAGATAACCTAGCCCCCAATGAGCAGTTCTTC. As protein: CAGSSDNLAPNEQFF.

This clonotype has ten or more counts. V and J are TRBV20-1 and TRBJ2-7; TRBD2 aligns across 12 bases. This CDR3 has 16 residues. The J segment lost 0 bases and the V segment lost 6 bases, leaving 9 bases of the junction unmatched. Germline-derived CDR1 and CDR2 are DFQATT and SNEGSKA (reference sequence). The CDR3 is CSAEHTSGRSSYEQYF. DNA of the CDR3: TGCAGTGCGGAACATACTAGCGGGAGGAGCTCCTACGAGCAGTACTTC.

This clonotype was picked up many times. This chain links TRBV7-3 with TRBJ1-2; possibly TRBD1 for D (6 bases). Germline V lookup: CDR1 SGHTA, CDR2 FQGTGA. The CDR3 extends over 15 amino acids. The V gene lost 2 bases and the J gene lost 5 bases, with 15 bases spanning the gap. The CDR3 nucleotides read TGTGCCAGCAGCTTATACAGGGATTTTTCGTATGGCTACACCTTC. Protein sequence: CASSLYRDFSYGYTF.

At least ten counts were recorded for this clonotype. The chain has TRBV27 and TRBJ1-1; unclear D gene. Trimming pared 2 bases from V and 4 bases from J, leaving 11 bases between. Germline values: CDR1 MNHEY, CDR2 SMNVEV (reference sequence). This CDR3 has 14 amino acids. In DNA, the CDR3 is TGTGCCAGCAGTTTAGGGGTCTCTAGCACTGAAGCTTTCTTT. Protein: CASSLGVSSTEAFF.

In this sample, this clonotype turned up many times. The V gene is TRBV28, the J gene TRBJ2-7; possibly TRBD1 or TRBD2 for D (5 bases each). Trimming stripped 1 base from V and 1 base from J, with 23 bases between. The CDR3 sequence is 19 residues long. CDR1 is MDHEN and CDR2 is SYDVKM in the germline V gene. The CDR3 sequence: CASSLFNDGQGRRSYEQYF. The CDR3 DNA sequence: TGTGCCAGCAGTTTATTCAATGACGGGCAGGGACGAAGGTCCTACGAGCAGTACTTC.

This clonotype appeared many times. This rearrangement joins TRBV27 to TRBJ1-6; no clear D gene. In germline, CDR1 is MNHEY, CDR2 SMNVEV (reference sequence). Trimming left V 2 bases short and J 5 bases short, with 10 bases between. The CDR3 has 15 residues. CDR3 DNA sequence: TGTGCCAGCAGTTTAACCTCCAGTCATAATTCACCCCTCCACTTT. This sequence encodes CASSLTSSHNSPLHF.

With respect to this clonotype: This could be a read error, since a much larger clone is one nucleotide away. The CDR3 bases are TGTGCCAGCCGTTCGGACAGGGTAAGCAACGAGCAGTACTTC. Translated: CASRSDRVSNEQYF. The chain combines TRBV27 with TRBJ2-7; TRBD1 aligns across 8 bases. J lost 5 bases, V lost 8 bases, and 11 bases had no gene match. CDR3 length: 14 amino acids. The V gene's germline CDR1 is MNHEY and CDR2 SMNVEV (reference sequence).

This clonotype was recorded many times. The chain recombines TRBV28 with TRBJ1-6; TRBD1 might be the D (6 bases). Per germline, CDR1 MDHEN and CDR2 SYDVKM. This CDR3 region has 18 residues. V dropped 4 bases and J dropped 0 bases, with 16 bases sitting between them. CDR3 amino acids: CASSSASTGVSYNSPLHF. The DNA for the CDR3 is TGTGCCAGCAGTTCCGCTTCGACAGGCGTCTCCTATAATTCACCCCTCCACTTT.

This clonotype was detected ten times or more. This chain joins TRBV18 and TRBJ1-3; maybe TRBD1 (6 bases). Germline-derived CDR1 and CDR2 are KGHSH and LQKENI. V was pared by 8 bases and J by 1 base, with 12 bases between. The CDR3 covers 14 residues. CDR3: CASTNQGSGNTIYF. CDR3 DNA: TGTGCCAGCACCAACCAGGGGTCTGGAAACACCATATATTTT.

The chain links TRBV20-1 to TRBJ1-6, with a weak D call TRBD1 (6 bases). Germline V lookup: CDR1 DFQATT, CDR2 SNEGSKA (reference sequence). Trimming left V 6 bases short and J 8 bases short, with 14 bases between. The CDR3 covers 13 residues. Here the CDR3 reads CSAYRDSDSPLHF. In DNA form, the CDR3 reads TGCAGTGCATACAGGGATAGTGATTCACCCCTCCACTTT.

Concerning this clonotype itself: Possible read error: a much larger clone is one base away. The CDR3 loop reads CASSPGRSMNTGELFF. The DNA of the CDR3 is TGTGCCAGCAGCCCCGGAAGGAGTATGAACACCGGGGAGCTGTTTTTT. The chain joins TRBV7-2 to TRBJ2-2; unclear D gene. CDR3 length: 16 amino acids. Trimming stripped 5 bases from V and 1 base from J, with 14 bases between. Germline-derived CDR1 and CDR2 are SGHTA and FQGNSA.